This T cell receptor (beta chain) appears in the sequencing data of a study of blood T cell repertoires in COVID-19. The overall study: Acute and convalescent COVID-19 samples came from the United States, Italy and Spain. Sample material is recorded as cDNA or gDNA derived from T cells, B-cell-depleted T cells, or PBMCs.

The germline V gene encodes CDR1 SGHTA and CDR2 FQGTGA. V was cut by 3 bases and J by 0 bases, with 4 bases left in between. This CDR3 has 13 residues. In the source study's methods: The authors estimated nucleated cell counts from reference gene primer amplification. Libraries were prepared by immunoSEQ multiplex PCR; TCRdb keeps only in-frame clonotypes and omits some of them. Clone size and the V and J calls come from that table; the DNA yielded D and trimming. The table lists 300,000 to 450,000 clones, 85% of them singletons. Sequenced material: peripheral blood. This chain connects TRBV7-3 to TRBJ2-3, with no clear D. This clonotype originated in a woman aged 18-29 years with acute or convalescent COVID-19. The CDR3 nucleotides read TGTGCCAGCAGCTTCCCTAGCACAGATACGCAGTATTTT. Its translation is CASSFPSTDTQYF.